This T cell receptor beta chain originates from a study of blood T cell repertoires in COVID-19. Study summary: Spain, Italy and the United States supplied samples that represented acute and convalescent COVID-19. The analysed material was cDNA or gDNA that came from T cells, B-cell-depleted T cells, or PBMCs.

Per the authors' pipeline: How many nucleated cells were present was estimated from reference gene primer amplification. Profiled with immunoSEQ multiplex PCR; TCRdb holds only in-frame clones, not every one. The DNA was the basis for D and trimming; V, J and clone size are from that table. The data contain 150,000 to 250,000 clones, around 75% of them singletons. Enrolled during active infection, Seattle patients were then followed longitudinally. The CDR3 is made up of 16 amino acids. Unmatched junction bases numbered 7, after V lost 7 bases and J lost 4 bases. Germline CDR1 SNHLY, CDR2 FYNNEI. This TCR was sampled from a woman aged 35 to 49 with COVID-19, enrolled during active disease. Sequenced material: peripheral blood. The chain combines TRBV2 with TRBJ2-2, with 12 positions matching TRBD2. DNA of the CDR3: TGTGCCAGCACCGAACTAGCGGGAGGTTCCACCGGGGAGCTGTTTTTT. Protein sequence: CASTELAGGSTGELFF.